The 11 T cell receptor beta chains reported below all come from one sample, sequenced in a study of T cells in tuberculosis. Sequenced by immunoSEQ multiplex PCR; TCRdb stores in-frame clones only, minus some. The data contain around 25,000 clones, around 90% of them seen just once; the ten biggest clones take up under 20%. Material: PBMCs. The source of these receptors is a donor aged 10-29 years with latent tuberculosis or without tuberculosis infection. Some clones in this sample may be carry-over from other donors' samples.

The chain carries TRBV30 and TRBJ1-3, with 7 bases identical to TRBD1. Per the germline V gene, CDR1 is GTSNPN and CDR2 is SVGIG (reference sequence). J lost 4 bases, V lost 5 bases, and 8 bases had no gene match. The CDR3 is made up of 14 amino acids. The DNA for the CDR3 is TGTGCCTGGGGTCCCAGGGGGAAAGGAAACACCATATATTTT. Amino acids: CAWGPRGKGNTIYF.

The rearrangement uses TRBV4-1 and TRBJ2-7; D may be TRBD2 (6 bases). In germline, CDR1 is MGHRA, CDR2 YSYEKL. V was cut by 3 bases and J by 3 bases, with 9 bases left in between. CDR3 length equals 13 residues. Written as DNA, the CDR3 is TGCGCCAGCAGCCAGCGGGGCGGCTACGAGCAGTACTTC. Its translation is CASSQRGGYEQYF.

This chain links TRBV7-2 with TRBJ2-2; a possible D gene is TRBD2 (6 bases). The CDR3 runs 17 residues. Trimming cost V 3 bases and J 0 bases, with 14 bases left between them. CDR1 is SGHTA, CDR2 FQGNSA, per germline. This chain's CDR3 is CASSFAPRTTNTGELFF. The CDR3 coding sequence is TGTGCCAGCAGCTTCGCGCCCCGGACTACGAACACCGGGGAGCTGTTTTTT.

This sequence joins TRBV2 and TRBJ2-3; 8 nucleotides match TRBD2. CDR3 length: 16 amino acids. CDR1 and CDR2 (germline): SNHLY, FYNNEI. J gave up 3 bases and V 3 bases, and 8 bases lay outside the gene matches. CDR3 bases: TGTGCCAGCAGTGACCCCCCTGAGCGGGGGACAGATACGCAGTATTTT. Its protein product is CASSDPPERGTDTQYF.

The chain is built from TRBV6-5 and TRBJ1-2, with 11 positions matching TRBD1. The CDR3 covers 15 residues. CDR1 and CDR2 from the germline V gene are MNHEY and SVGAGI. J gave up 7 bases and V 1 base, and 5 bases lay outside the gene matches. Written as DNA, the CDR3 is TGTGCCAGCAGTTACTTACCGGGACAGGGGGGTGGCTACACCTTC. Protein: CASSYLPGQGGGYTF.

The J gene is TRBJ2-7, the V gene TRBV27; D is unresolved. CDR3 size: 12 residues. V was cut by 4 bases and J by 2 bases, with 6 bases left in between. CDR1 MNHEY and CDR2 SMNVEV come from the germline V gene (reference sequence). As DNA, the CDR3 is TGTGCCAGCAGTTCCCTCCCCTACGAGCAGTACTTC. Its protein is CASSSLPYEQYF.

This clone was recorded only once. The genes are TRBV6-5 and TRBJ1-4; no definite D call. Germline CDR1 reads MNHEY; CDR2 reads SVGAGI. This CDR3 spans 16 amino acids. V shed 3 bases and J shed 0 bases, with 11 bases lying between them. This chain's CDR3 is CASSYNRDATNEKLFF. CDR3 nucleotide sequence: TGTGCCAGCAGTTATAACCGGGATGCAACTAATGAAAAACTGTTTTTT.

The J gene is TRBJ2-4, the V gene TRBV16; 8 bases line up with TRBD1. V gave up 0 bases and J gave up 8 bases; unmatched junction bases: 12. Germline lookup yields CDR1 KGHSY and CDR2 FQNENV. This CDR3 contains 17 residues. DNA of the CDR3: TGTGCCAGCAGCCAATCACAGGGGGAAAAGGTCGGGGACATTCAGTACTTC. The encoded protein is CASSQSQGEKVGDIQYF.

This clone was counted between two and nine times. This chain uses TRBV7-2 with TRBJ2-7; 7 bases agree with TRBD1. CDR3 size: 14 residues. Germline V gives CDR1 SGHTA, CDR2 FQGNSA. Germline trimming cut 5 bases from V and 3 bases from J; bases unmatched to any gene: 7. The CDR3 reads CASSPSGTDYEQYF. The DNA of the CDR3 is TGTGCCAGCAGCCCATCCGGGACAGACTACGAGCAGTACTTC.

This clone occurred once. The rearrangement uses TRBV25-1 and TRBJ2-2; possibly TRBD1 for D (6 bases). The CDR3 covers 13 residues. Germline lookup yields CDR1 MGHDK and CDR2 SYGVNS. Between the trimmed V and J ends, which lost 11 bases and 0 bases, there was a span of 10 bases. CDR3 loop: CASGHPNTGELFF. The CDR3 nucleotides are TGTGCCTCGGGACACCCGAACACCGGGGAGCTGTTTTTT.

This clone is a singleton in its sample. Germline is not matched at one junction end, which may reflect a read error. Other DNA sequences of this sample code for an identical CDR3. This rearrangement joins TRBV9 to TRBJ2-7, with D possibly matching TRBD2 (5 bases). The germline V gene has CDR1 SGDLS and CDR2 YYNGEE. The CDR3 extends over 14 amino acids. The CDR3 DNA is TGTGCCAGCAGCGTGTCATCCGGAGGATACGAGCAGTACTTT. Amino acid sequence: CASSVSSGGYEQYF. The variable domain in full, completed from reference TRBV9 and TRBJ2-7, reads DSGVTQTPKHLITATGQRVTLRCSPRSGDLSVYWYQQSLDQGLQFLIQYYNGEERAKGNILERFSAQQFPDLHSELNLSSLELGDSALYFCASSVSSGGYEQYFGPGTRLTVT.